The 7 T cell receptor beta chains below all came from one sample that was sequenced in a study of blood T cell repertoires in COVID-19. The assay was immunoSEQ multiplex PCR, and TCRdb's table has in-frame clones only and misses some. This sample has roughly 93,000 clones; approximately 81% occur once, and the top ten carry roughly 10%. The sample taken for sequencing was peripheral blood. Receptor source: an elderly woman with acute or convalescent COVID-19.

This sequence joins TRBV5-4 and TRBJ1-2; D unclear. The CDR3 totals 13 residues. V lost 2 bases to trimming and J lost 0 bases, with 5 bases between them. The germline gives CDR1 SGHNT, CDR2 YYREEE (reference sequence). In DNA form, the CDR3 reads TGTGCCAGCAGCTTTGACACTAACTATGGCTACACCTTC. This encodes CASSFDTNYGYTF.

The chain employs TRBV20-1 and TRBJ2-4; no reliable D call. This CDR3 spans 12 amino acids. Trimming removed 3 bases from V and 4 bases from J, with 7 bases in between. Germline V gene sequence: CDR1 DFQATT, CDR2 SNEGSKA (reference sequence). The CDR3 nucleotides are TGCAGTGCTAGTCCCGTAAAAAACATTCAGTACTTC. Its translation is CSASPVKNIQYF.

V gene TRBV2 combines with J gene TRBJ2-4; the match to TRBD1 covers 8 bases. The CDR3 loop spans 14 amino acids. V lost 4 bases and J lost 8; bases outside the gene matches: 7. From germline, CDR1 is SNHLY and CDR2 FYNNEI. CDR3 nucleotide sequence: TGTGCCAGCAGTGGGACAGGGACCGAGCACATTCAGTACTTC. Its protein is CASSGTGTEHIQYF.

The chain couples TRBV27 to TRBJ2-5; weak D call: TRBD1 (6 bases). From germline, CDR1 is MNHEY and CDR2 SMNVEV (reference sequence). V lost 3 bases to trimming and J lost 4 bases, with 9 bases between them. The CDR3 covers 13 residues. The CDR3 DNA follows: TGTGCCAGCAGTTTTTTACAGGGAGAGACCCAGTACTTC. Protein sequence: CASSFLQGETQYF.

The CDR3 loop is CASSSRGRANYGYTF. CDR3 DNA sequence: TGTGCCAGCAGTTCCCGAGGTCGGGCTAACTATGGCTACACCTTC. The chain employs TRBV28 and TRBJ1-2; D unresolved. There are 15 residues in the CDR3. V was clipped by 4 bases and J by 0 bases, with 12 bases between them. CDR1 MDHEN and CDR2 SYDVKM come from the germline V gene.

The table lists this clone with a count of one. This sequence joins TRBV9 and TRBJ2-7; 14 bases map to TRBD2. Germline V gene sequence: CDR1 SGDLS, CDR2 YYNGEE. The CDR3 has 16 amino acids. V was pared by 4 bases and J by 3 bases, with 6 bases of the junction left unmatched. CDR3 DNA sequence: TGTGCCAGCAGCACCGGACTAGCGGGGGGTCGCTACGAGCAGTACTTC. Protein product: CASSTGLAGGRYEQYF. Filled out from reference TRBV9 and TRBJ2-7, the complete variable domain reads DSGVTQTPKHLITATGQRVTLRCSPRSGDLSVYWYQQSLDQGLQFLIQYYNGEERAKGNILERFSAQQFPDLHSELNLSSLELGDSALYFCASSTGLAGGRYEQYFGPGTRLTVT.

This chain joins TRBV2 and TRBJ1-2; 9 nucleotides agree with TRBD1. V trimming: 3 bases; J trimming: 7 bases; junction bases outside the gene matches: 9. The CDR3 is 15 residues long. Germline V gives CDR1 SNHLY, CDR2 FYNNEI. The CDR3 bases are TGTGCCAGCAGTGATTTTGGGGGACAGGGTTCTGGCTACACCTTC. It specifies CASSDFGGQGSGYTF.